A single sample is the source of the 9 T cell receptor beta chains below, sequenced in a study of regulatory T cells in long-lasting Graves disease (dated by TCRdb to about 2021). Preparation of the library involved multiplex PCR. Sequenced using an Illumina HiSeq 4000. CDR3 regions were amplified by Arm-PCR with iRepertoire HTBI primers to construct TCR beta libraries. The public sequencing data were trimmed at Q25 with fastp and processed into clonotypes with MiXCR by TCRdb, which kept only in-frame beta chains. For every CDR3 protein sequence, its rows merge into one entry that carries the most common genes and DNA. Here the sample has approximately 440,000 distinct CDR3 sequences; around 22% occur a single time. The top ten clonotypes cover approximately 26% of the sample. The time point label for this specimen denotes: persistent/refractory GD, antithyroid drugs over 5 years with positive TRAb. For both TCR sequencing and RNA sequencing, RNA was extracted from PBMCs in TRIzol.

The material sequenced was peripheral blood mononuclear cells (PBMCs), taken when the disease was refractory, from a patient treated with antithyroid drugs. The source is a female donor with Graves disease.

This clonotype was picked up a small number of times. This chain links TRBV6-6 with TRBJ1-2, with 7 bases that match TRBD1. The CDR3 spans 14 residues. V was clipped by 4 bases and J by 4 bases; unmatched bases: 6. The germline gives CDR1 MNHNY, CDR2 SVGAGI (reference sequence). DNA of the CDR3: TGTGCCAGCAGTTCGCACAGGGGCGCCTATGGCTACACCTTC. Translation gives CASSSHRGAYGYTF.

This rearrangement joins TRBV5-8 to TRBJ2-7, with TRBD1 matching over 8 bases. V shed 3 bases, J shed 3 bases, and the junction held 11 bases outside the gene matches. Per germline, CDR1 SGHTS and CDR2 YDEGEE. This CDR3 has 16 amino acids. CDR3 amino acids: CASSWTGLRSGYEQYF. In DNA form, the CDR3 reads TGTGCCAGCAGCTGGACAGGGCTCCGCTCCGGCTACGAGCAGTACTTC.

This clonotype was counted many times. The gene calls are TRBV6-5 and TRBJ2-7; 7 nucleotides align to TRBD2. Germline CDR1 is MNHEY and CDR2 is SVGAGI. V trimming: 2 bases; J trimming: 2 bases; junction bases outside the gene matches: 9. The CDR3 has 16 residues. This chain's CDR3 is CASSYRAGGSAYEQYF. The CDR3 nucleotides are TGTGCCAGCAGTTACCGTGCGGGCGGGAGCGCCTACGAGCAGTACTTC.

This clonotype occurred many times. The chain employs TRBV28 and TRBJ1-2; TRBD1 aligns across 8 bases. This CDR3 is 13 amino acids long. The V gene end was trimmed by 7 bases and the J gene end by 8 bases; junction bases not matched to a gene: 9. Per the germline V gene, CDR1 is MDHEN and CDR2 is SYDVKM. The CDR3 DNA is TGTGCCAGCACGCCACAGGGGGTTGCAGGCTACACCTTC. It codes for CASTPQGVAGYTF.

The V call is TRBV9, the J call TRBJ2-1; D is unresolved. Germline V gene lookup returns CDR1 SGDLS and CDR2 YYNGEE. V was shortened by 0 bases and J by 8 bases, with 12 bases between the two germline ends. The CDR3 spans 14 residues. CDR3 in DNA: TGTGCCAGCAGCGTAGCTACTGGTGGTGATGAGCAGTTCTTC. This codes for CASSVATGGDEQFF.

This clonotype was found many times. The V gene is TRBV6-1, the J gene TRBJ1-1; the D is unclear. Germline values: CDR1 MNHNS, CDR2 SASEGT. The CDR3 has 11 amino acids. Deletions cut 7 bases from V and 1 base from J, with 4 bases between. CDR3 DNA: TGTGCCAGCACCCCGAACACTGAAGCTTTCTTT. Protein sequence: CASTPNTEAFF.

The V and J genes are TRBV3-1 and TRBJ2-7; 14 nucleotides agree with TRBD2. Germline trimming cut 1 base from V and 3 bases from J; bases unmatched to any gene: 2. This CDR3 contains 16 residues. CDR1 and CDR2 (germline): LGHDT, YNNKEL (reference sequence). The DNA for the CDR3 is TGTGCCAGCAGCCAAGGGACTAGCGGGAGGATCTACGAGCAGTACTTC. Amino acid sequence: CASSQGTSGRIYEQYF.

This clonotype was observed a handful of times. V usage is TRBV6-2 or TRBV6-3 and J usage is TRBJ2-7; D unresolved. Germline V CDR1 and CDR2: MNHEY, SVGEGT. Trimming pared 5 bases from V and 5 bases from J, leaving 10 bases between. The CDR3 is 12 residues long. The CDR3 DNA reads as TGTGCCAGCAGTGAACCATCCCACGAGCAGTACTTC. Translating it yields CASSEPSHEQYF.

The chain carries TRBV20-1 and TRBJ1-3; TRBD1 is a possible D gene (5 bases). V lost 7 bases, J lost 2 bases, and 12 bases lay in between. The germline gives CDR1 DFQATT, CDR2 SNEGSKA (reference sequence). The CDR3 extends over 13 amino acids. The CDR3 DNA reads as TGCAGTGTCCGAGGGGTTACTGGAAACACCATATATTTT. As protein: CSVRGVTGNTIYF.